The clone carrying this T cell receptor beta chain has only one observation. An end of the junction does not agree with germline; a read error may underlie this. The sample originates from a study of cytomegalovirus exposure and HLA in healthy donors. PCR primers comprised 60 Vbeta and 13 Jbeta primers. Data came from immunoSEQ multiplex PCR; TCRdb stores just in-frame clones and leaves some out. This sample has about 59,000 clones, with approximately 80% found just once. Sample: PBMCs. This TCR derives from a human donor in good health.

CDR3 sequence reads: CACSVAYGGGNTIYF. As DNA, the CDR3 is TGTGCCTGCAGCGTAGCCTACGGCGGTGGAAACACCATATATTTT. This chain connects TRBV9 to TRBJ1-3; D remains unclear. The germline V gene has CDR1 SGDLS and CDR2 YYNGEE. The CDR3 is 15 residues long.